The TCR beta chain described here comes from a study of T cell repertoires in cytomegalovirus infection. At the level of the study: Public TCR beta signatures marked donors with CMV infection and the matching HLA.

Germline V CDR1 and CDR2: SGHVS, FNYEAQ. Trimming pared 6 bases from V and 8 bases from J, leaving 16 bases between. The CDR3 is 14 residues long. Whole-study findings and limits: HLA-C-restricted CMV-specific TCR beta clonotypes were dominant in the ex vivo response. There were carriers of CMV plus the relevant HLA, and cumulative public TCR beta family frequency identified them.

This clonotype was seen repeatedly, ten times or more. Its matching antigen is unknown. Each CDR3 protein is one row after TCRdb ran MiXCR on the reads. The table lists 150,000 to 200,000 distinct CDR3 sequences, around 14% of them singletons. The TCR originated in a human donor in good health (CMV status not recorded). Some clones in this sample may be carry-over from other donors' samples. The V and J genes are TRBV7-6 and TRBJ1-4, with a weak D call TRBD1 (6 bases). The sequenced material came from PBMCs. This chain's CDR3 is CASSSPGTSEKLFF. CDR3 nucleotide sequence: TGTGCCAGCAGTTCCCCCGGGACATCCGAAAAACTGTTTTTT.